Listed below are T cell receptor beta chains from one sample, sequenced in a study of cytomegalovirus exposure and HLA in healthy donors. Clones were read by immunoSEQ multiplex PCR, and TCRdb kept only the in-frame ones, dropping some. The table shows 210,000 or so clones, with approximately 80% occurring only once. The sample consisted of PBMCs. The receptors originated from a girl aged 5-17 years in good health and CMV-seronegative. Both conserved end residues are part of each CDR3. The D gene is left open where the match is weak. The size entry is marked missing in some rows and otherwise reads once, few, many or a size class.

>.|.|TRBV2|TRBJ2-3
TGTGCCAGCAGTGAAGAACCCGGGACATTGGCCACAGATACGCAGTATTTT
CASSEEPGTLATDTQYF
>.|.|TRBV28|TRBJ1-2
TGTGCCAGCAGGCTGACAGGCTTATATGGCTACACCTTC
CASRLTGLYGYTF
>.|.|TRBV19|TRBJ2-7
TGTGCCAGTGGATTTAGCGATGGGCCCCCCTACGAGCAGTACTTC
CASGFSDGPPYEQYF
>.|.|TRBV27|TRBJ1-2
TGTGCCAGCAGTTTCGGTGGGGGGTGGGGTTATGGCTACACCTTC
CASSFGGGWGYGYTF
>.|TRBD2|TRBV30|TRBJ2-1
TGTGCCTGGAGTGTACTCAGCGGGAGCTCCTACAATGAGCAGTTCTTC
CAWSVLSGSSYNEQFF
>.|.|TRBV7-2|TRBJ2-2
TGTGCCAGCAGCGATAGGGGCTACAAGCGCCGGGAGCTGTTTTTT
CASSDRGYKRRELFF
>.|.|TRBV10-2|TRBJ2-1
TGCGCCAGCAGTGGGCTAGCTGGGCAGTTCTTC
CASSGLAGQFF
>few|.|TRBV7-2|TRBJ2-7
TGTGCCAGCAGTCCTATCGGAGGGACAGTCTACGAGCAGTACTTC
CASSPIGGTVYEQYF
>.|.|TRBV6-4|TRBJ1-2
TGTGCCAGCAGTGAAAGACCGAGGTACTATGGCTACACCTTC
CASSERPRYYGYTF
>.|.|TRBV30|TRBJ2-1
TGTGCCTGGAACCGGGAATTGCGCAAGGATGAGCAGTTCTTC
CAWNRELRKDEQFF
>.|.|TRBV5-6|TRBJ2-1
TGTGCCAGCAGCTTTTCTCCAAGGGGATACAATGAGCAGTTCTTC
CASSFSPRGYNEQFF
>once|TRBD2|TRBV9|TRBJ2-3
TGTGCCAGCGGCTGGCCCGCCGGGACTATCCCAGATACGCAGTATTTT
CASGWPAGTIPDTQYF
>.|TRBD1|TRBV10-3|TRBJ1-5
TGTGCCACCCAAGGCCGGGACAGGGGGCGCGAAAGCAATCAGCCCCAGCATTTT
CATQGRDRGRESNQPQHF
>.|TRBD1|TRBV9|TRBJ1-2
TGTGCCAGCAGCGCGACAGGGGTAGGGGGATATGGCTACACCTTC
CASSATGVGGYGYTF
>.|.|TRBV18|TRBJ1-4
TGTGCCAGCTCACCTAACCCCGGCGGGGCTAATGAAAAACTGTTTTTT
CASSPNPGGANEKLFF
>.|TRBD2|TRBV14|TRBJ2-5
TGTGCCAGCAGCCCACGGACTAGCGGGAGTGGAGAGACCCAGTACTTC
CASSPRTSGSGETQYF
>.|.|TRBV30|TRBJ1-1
TGTGCCTGGAGTCCGGGAGGGGGGTGTTTCTTT
CAWSPGGGCFF
>.|TRBD1|TRBV28|TRBJ1-5
TGTGCCAGCAGTTTTGGCTGGGGGACAGCGGATAATCAGCCCCAGCATTTT
CASSFGWGTADNQPQHF
>.|TRBD1|TRBV7-9|TRBJ1-2
TGTGCCAGCAGCCAGGGGGGCAACTATGGCTACACCTTC
CASSQGGNYGYTF
>.|TRBD2|TRBV5-1|TRBJ2-1
TGCGCCAGCAGCTCGACTAGCGGAACCTACAATGAGCAGTTCTTC
CASSSTSGTYNEQFF
>.|TRBD1|TRBV11-2|TRBJ2-7
TGTGCCAGCAGCTTTGGGACAGCGTCCTACGAGCAGTACTTC
CASSFGTASYEQYF
>.|.|TRBV5-1|TRBJ2-3
TGCGTCAGCAGCTTTTGGAGACTAGTCCACCTTGGCACAGATACGCAGTATTTT
CVSSFWRLVHLGTDTQYF
>.|TRBD1|TRBV19|TRBJ2-1
TGTGCCAGTACCCCCGGACAGGGGGCATATGAGCAGTTCTTC
CASTPGQGAYEQFF
>.|TRBD1|TRBV11-2|TRBJ1-1
TGTGCCAGCAGCCCCCGACAGGGGAAGAGGACTGAAGCTTTCTTT
CASSPRQGKRTEAFF
>.|TRBD1|TRBV6-1|TRBJ2-2
TGTGCCAGCAGACCCAGGGGGTTAGCCGGGGAGCTGTTTTTT
CASRPRGLAGELFF
>once|.|TRBV28|TRBJ2-1
TGTGCCAGCAGCGACCTCACTAGAGGCTCCTACAATGAGCAGTTCTTC
CASSDLTRGSYNEQFF
>.|.|TRBV7-2|TRBJ1-1
TGTGCCAGCAGCGCCTACAGGGAGATGAACACTGAAGCTTTCTTT
CASSAYREMNTEAFF
>.|.|TRBV7-9|TRBJ1-1
TGTGCCAGCAGCTTAAAAGCGGCTTTCTTT
CASSLKAAFF
>.|.|TRBV6-1|TRBJ1-1
TGTGCCAGCAGTGAAATCGGGGGGGGGACAAGGGGTAGGAAAGCTTTCTTT
CASSEIGGGTRGRKAFF
>.|TRBD1|TRBV19|TRBJ1-5
TGTGCCAGTAACCTTCGGGGACAGGGCTCTTCTGTTAATCAGCCCCAGCATTTT
CASNLRGQGSSVNQPQHF
>.|TRBD2|TRBV4-3|TRBJ2-1
TGCGCCAGCAGCCAAGACCTTAGGGCGGGGGGCAATGAGCAGTTCTTC
CASSQDLRAGGNEQFF
>once|.|TRBV9|TRBJ1-4
TGTGCCAGCAGCGTAGCGCTGGAGAGGAGTGAAAAACTGTTTTTT
CASSVALERSEKLFF
>once|TRBD2|TRBV27|TRBJ2-2
TGTGCCAGCAGTTCGCTAGCGGGAATATTGAGGGACACCGGGGAGCTGTTTTTT
CASSSLAGILRDTGELFF
>once|.|TRBV5-8|TRBJ2-2
TGTGCCAGCAGCTCACCTCCCAGACAGAAGACCGGGGAGCTGTTTTTT
CASSSPPRQKTGELFF
>.|.|TRBV18|TRBJ1-1
TGTGCCAGCTCACCTATCGGGGTTCGGATTGGGACTGAAGCTTTCTTT
CASSPIGVRIGTEAFF
>.|.|TRBV7-6|TRBJ2-1
TGTGCCAGCAGCTTAGCGCTTACGGGACACGGGCCCAATGAGCAGTTCTTC
CASSLALTGHGPNEQFF
>.|TRBD2|TRBV5-1|TRBJ2-3
TGCGCCAGCAGCCGCGACGGGGGGTTCGCAGATACGCAGTATTTT
CASSRDGGFADTQYF
>.|TRBD1|TRBV28|TRBJ1-2
TGTGCCAGCAGTCTTACAGGGGGCGGCTATGGCTACACCTTC
CASSLTGGGYGYTF
>.|TRBD2|TRBV11-1|TRBJ2-1
TGTGCCAGCAGCTCTCGAGGCGGGAGGTCGGGCTACAATGAGCAGTTCTTC
CASSSRGGRSGYNEQFF
>.|.|TRBV30|TRBJ1-1
TGTGCCTGGAGTGCGAGCACTGAAGCTTTCTTT
CAWSASTEAFF
>.|.|TRBV6-5|TRBJ1-3
TGTGCCAGCAGCCCAAACGGGGGTGGAAACACCATATATTTT
CASSPNGGGNTIYF
>.|.|TRBV14|TRBJ2-1
TGTGCCAGCAGCCAAGGAACGGGGTACTACAATGAGCAGTTCTTC
CASSQGTGYYNEQFF
>.|.|TRBV28|TRBJ2-1
TGTGCCAGCAGTATACACGCACCTAGCAATGAGCAGTTCTTC
CASSIHAPSNEQFF
>.|TRBD2|TRBV9|TRBJ2-5
TGTCCATGCCCTAGGCGGGGGATGGGGGAGACCCAGTACTTC
CPCPRRGMGETQYF
>.|TRBD2|TRBV27|TRBJ2-2
TGTGCCAGCAGTTTAAGGGCGGCTAGCGGGAGGGCCAAGACCGGGGAGCTGTTTTTT
CASSLRAASGRAKTGELFF